This TCR beta chain derives from a study of spatial heterogeneity in lung cancer. Regarding the study as a whole: Tumors with more nonsynonymous mutations had more expanded intratumoral alpha and beta TCRs.

As to this clonotype: The antigen is undetermined.

The CDR3 consists of 12 residues. The V gene's germline CDR1 is MNHNY and CDR2 SVGAGI (reference sequence). The V end lost 1 base, the J end lost 5 bases, and 3 bases lay between the germline ends. TCRdb used MiXCR to reprocess the 5' RACE reads, holding one entry per CDR3 protein. The sample consists of 18,000 or so distinct CDR3 sequences, over 7% of them appearing once. Time point of the sample: sample taken at primary tumor resection. The clonotype originates from a female donor with early-stage non-small cell lung cancer. The chain combines TRBV6-6 with TRBJ2-1; D gene unclear. The input for sequencing was lung tumor tissue, taken at surgery. This CDR3 reads CASSYLDNEQFF. The CDR3 DNA reads as TGTGCCAGCAGTTACTTGGACAATGAGCAGTTCTTC.